The clone carrying this T cell receptor beta chain was recorded a few times. This record comes from a study of blood T cell repertoires in COVID-19. Some clones are missing from TCRdb's copy, which holds only in-frame ones; the method was immunoSEQ multiplex PCR. The data contain some 300,000 clones, about 88% of them singletons. The CDR3 contains 17 residues. Germline V gives CDR1 SGHVS, CDR2 FQNEAQ. Trimming pared 0 bases from V and 3 bases from J, leaving 18 bases between. The receptor was derived from a woman in her twenties or thirties who had recovered from COVID-19. The sample taken for sequencing was PBMCs or T cells enriched from blood (not recorded which). The V and J genes are TRBV7-8 and TRBJ2-7; D is possibly TRBD1 (5 bases). The CDR3 protein is CASSLAYHGARGYEQYF. The CDR3 nucleotides are TGTGCCAGCAGCTTAGCGTATCATGGGGCGCGAGGCTACGAGCAGTACTTC.